This TCR beta chain was profiled in a study of OX40 agonist ivuxolimab in advanced cancers. Germline-derived CDR1 and CDR2 are SGHNT and YENEEA. V was clipped by 3 bases and J by 7 bases, with 10 bases between them. This CDR3 is built from 13 residues. TCRdb's table, derived via immunoSEQ multiplex PCR, lists solely in-frame clones and lacks some. Of fewer than 100,000 clones listed, around 86% are singletons. The source material was CD4+ or CD8+ T cells sorted from blood, sampled in a trial of the OX40 agonist ivuxolimab. The TCR comes from an adult with an advanced solid tumor such as melanoma, head and neck, liver or kidney cancer. The V gene is TRBV11-3, the J gene TRBJ2-1; tentatively, D is TRBD1 (5 bases). The CDR3 loop is CASSLNGANEQFF. The CDR3 coding sequence is TGTGCCAGCAGCTTGAATGGGGCGAATGAGCAGTTCTTC.